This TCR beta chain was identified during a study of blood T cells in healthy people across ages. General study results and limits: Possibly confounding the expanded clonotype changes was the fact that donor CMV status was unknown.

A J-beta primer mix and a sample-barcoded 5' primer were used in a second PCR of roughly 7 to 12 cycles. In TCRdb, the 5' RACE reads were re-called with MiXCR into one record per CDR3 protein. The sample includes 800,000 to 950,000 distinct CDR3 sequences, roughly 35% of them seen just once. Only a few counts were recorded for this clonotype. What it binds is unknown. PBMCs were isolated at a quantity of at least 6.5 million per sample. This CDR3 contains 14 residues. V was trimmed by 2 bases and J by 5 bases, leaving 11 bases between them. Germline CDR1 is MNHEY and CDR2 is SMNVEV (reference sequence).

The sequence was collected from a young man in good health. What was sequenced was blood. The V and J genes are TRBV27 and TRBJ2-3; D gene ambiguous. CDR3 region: CASSLRPDLDTQYF. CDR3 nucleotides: TGTGCCAGCAGTTTACGACCAGACTTAGATACGCAGTATTTT.